The clone carrying this T cell receptor beta chain was observed many times. This sample was taken from a study of T cells in Graves' hyperthyroidism and ophthalmopathy. Amplified TCR beta CDR3 regions came from RNA transcripts. When the TCR CDR3 underwent first-round RT-PCR, the HTBI primer set was used. TCRdb redid the calling of the multiplex PCR reads with MiXCR, one entry per CDR3 protein. This table holds nearly 600,000 distinct CDR3 sequences, approximately 14% found once. CDR1 is KGHDR, CDR2 SFDVKD, per germline. The CDR3 is 13 amino acids. V lost 9 bases and J 3 bases, leaving 11 bases between the germline ends.

Sequenced input: blood. The TCR comes from a woman in her twenties or thirties with Graves' hyperthyroidism that later progressed to Graves' ophthalmopathy. This rearrangement joins TRBV24-1 to TRBJ1-5; D is unclear. CDR3 residues: CATADGYNQPQHF. The DNA of the CDR3 is TGTGCCACCGCAGACGGGTACAATCAGCCCCAGCATTTT.